The source of this T cell receptor (beta chain) is a study of T cell changes during pregnancy in multiple sclerosis. Sequencing used immunoSEQ multiplex PCR; TCRdb keeps in-frame clones, though not all of them. The sample carries roughly 68,000 clones, 90% to 95% recorded once. The material sequenced was peripheral blood, taken in the second trimester of pregnancy. The TCR comes from a female donor in good health, enrolled as a control in a pregnancy study.

This chain's CDR3 is CASMQGGVNTEAFF. The CDR3 DNA is TGTGCCAGCATGCAAGGGGGGGTGAACACTGAAGCTTTCTTT. The chain recombines TRBV27 with TRBJ1-1; D possibly corresponds to TRBD1 (6 bases). Germline V lookup: CDR1 MNHEY, CDR2 SMNVEV (reference sequence). This CDR3 has 14 amino acids. Trimming shortened V by 7 bases and J by 0 bases, and 12 bases separated the two germline ends.